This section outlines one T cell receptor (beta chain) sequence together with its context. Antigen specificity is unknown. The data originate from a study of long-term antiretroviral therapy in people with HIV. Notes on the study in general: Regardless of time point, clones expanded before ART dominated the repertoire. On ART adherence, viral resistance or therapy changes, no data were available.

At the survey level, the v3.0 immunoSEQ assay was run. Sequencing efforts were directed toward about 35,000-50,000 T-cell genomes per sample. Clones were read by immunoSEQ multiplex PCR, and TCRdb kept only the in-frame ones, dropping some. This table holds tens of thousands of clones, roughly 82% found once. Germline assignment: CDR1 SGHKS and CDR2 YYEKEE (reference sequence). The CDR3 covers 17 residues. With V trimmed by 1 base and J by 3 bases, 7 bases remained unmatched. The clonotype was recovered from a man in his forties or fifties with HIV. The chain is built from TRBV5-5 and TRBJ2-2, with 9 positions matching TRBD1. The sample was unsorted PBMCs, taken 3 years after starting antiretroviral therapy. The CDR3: CASSLKIQGADTGELFF. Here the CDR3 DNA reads TGTGCCAGCAGCTTGAAGATACAGGGGGCGGACACCGGGGAGCTGTTTTTT.